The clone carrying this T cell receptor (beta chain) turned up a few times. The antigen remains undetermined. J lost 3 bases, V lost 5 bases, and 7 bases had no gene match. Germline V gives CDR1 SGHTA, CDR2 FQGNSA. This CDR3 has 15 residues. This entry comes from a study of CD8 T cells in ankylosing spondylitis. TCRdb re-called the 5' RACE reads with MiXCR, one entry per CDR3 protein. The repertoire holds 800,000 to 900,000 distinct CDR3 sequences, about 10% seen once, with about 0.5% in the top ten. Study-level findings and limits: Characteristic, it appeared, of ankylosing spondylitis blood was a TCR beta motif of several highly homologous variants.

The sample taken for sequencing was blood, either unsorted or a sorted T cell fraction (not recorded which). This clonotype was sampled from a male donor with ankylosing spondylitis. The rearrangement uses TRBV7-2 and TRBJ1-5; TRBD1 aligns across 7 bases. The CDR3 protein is CASSLRTGFNQPQHF. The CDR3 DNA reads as TGTGCCAGCAGCCTTCGGACAGGATTCAATCAGCCCCAGCATTTT.